This T cell receptor beta chain originates from a study of preoperative IRX-2 immunotherapy in early breast cancer. The repertoire was sequenced with immunoSEQ multiplex PCR; TCRdb's copy has only in-frame clones and lacks some. The sample has 24,000 or so clones, roughly 95% seen once. Treatment indicated: preoperative locoregional IRX-2 cytokine immunotherapy. Patients received preoperative, locoregional IRX-2 cytokine immunotherapy in a phase Ib study. This TCR was recovered from a human donor with breast cancer. The sequenced sample was tumor tissue, obtained after IRX-2 immunotherapy.

The CDR3 nucleotides are TGTGCCAGCAGCTTAAACAACAGATACAATGAGCAGTTCTTC. Amino acids: CASSLNNRYNEQFF. The rearrangement uses TRBV7-2 and TRBJ2-1; unclear D gene. Trimming took off 2 bases at V and 4 bases at J, with 9 bases between the two ends. The germline CDR1 and CDR2 sequences are SGHTA and FQGNSA. The CDR3 is 14 amino acids.